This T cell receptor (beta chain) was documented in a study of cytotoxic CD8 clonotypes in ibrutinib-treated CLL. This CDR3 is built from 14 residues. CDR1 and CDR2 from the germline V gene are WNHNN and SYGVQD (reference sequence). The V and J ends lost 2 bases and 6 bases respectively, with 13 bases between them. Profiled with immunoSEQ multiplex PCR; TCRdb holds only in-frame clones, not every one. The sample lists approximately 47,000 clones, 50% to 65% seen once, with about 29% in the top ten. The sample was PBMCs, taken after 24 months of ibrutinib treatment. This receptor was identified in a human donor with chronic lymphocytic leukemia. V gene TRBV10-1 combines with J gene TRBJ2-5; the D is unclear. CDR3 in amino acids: CASSEGWDRKTQYF. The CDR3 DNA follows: TGCGCCAGCAGTGAGGGATGGGATCGGAAGACCCAGTACTTC.